The 31 T cell receptor beta chains reported below all come from one sample, sequenced in a study of human T cells and chemical hapten exposure. Time point described: patch test 3, about 24 weeks after DPC sensitization. Treatment denoted: therapeutic diphenylcyclopropenone sensitization with weekly scalp DPC. TCRdb reprocessed the RACE reads via MiXCR and lists one record per CDR3 protein. The profile shows roughly 84,000 distinct CDR3 sequences, about 10% of them singletons. The sample consisted of whole blood, taken in connection with sensitization to the hapten diphenylcyclopropenone (DPC). Every receptor here comes from a woman aged 50 to 60 with alopecia areata. Some clones in this sample may be carry-over from other donors' samples.

V and J are TRBV19 and TRBJ1-2; TRBD1 aligns across 8 bases. The CDR3 is 15 residues long. Germline V gene data show CDR1 as LNHDA and CDR2 as SQIVND (reference sequence). J lost 4 bases, V lost 5 bases, and 9 bases had no gene match. CDR3 region: CASSPRDRHLYGYTF. For the CDR3, the DNA is TGTGCCAGTAGTCCGAGGGACAGGCACCTCTATGGCTACACCTTC.

This chain connects TRBV29-1 to TRBJ2-7; 11 nucleotides align to TRBD1. The CDR3 length is 14 residues. In germline, CDR1 is SQVTM, CDR2 ANQGSEA. The ends lost 6 bases at V and 0 bases at J; junction bases unmatched: 4. The CDR3: CSVAGTGGSYEQYF. The CDR3 DNA follows: TGCAGCGTGGCCGGGACAGGGGGCTCCTACGAGCAGTACTTC.

This clonotype has just a few counts. J is TRBJ2-6 and V is TRBV5-1, with D hard to call. CDR3 length: 13 residues. V was pared by 8 bases and J by 2 bases, with 8 bases between. Germline loops: CDR1 SGHRS, CDR2 YFSETQ. In nucleotides, the CDR3 is TGCGCCAGTCAAGACCCTGGGGCCAACGTCCTGACTTTC. This sequence encodes CASQDPGANVLTF.

V usage is TRBV29-1 and J usage is TRBJ1-5; D possibly corresponds to TRBD1 (5 bases). Trimming cost V 6 bases and J 7 bases, with 13 bases left between them. The CDR3 has 12 amino acids. Germline V gene lookup returns CDR1 SQVTM and CDR2 ANQGSEA. The CDR3 region is CSVRDGRQPQHF. DNA of the CDR3: TGCAGCGTCCGGGACGGTCGACAGCCCCAGCATTTT.

Only a few counts were recorded for this clonotype. This sequence joins TRBV20-1 and TRBJ1-2; a weak D match, TRBD1 (6 bases). V lost 0 bases to trimming and J lost 4 bases, with 30 bases between them. The length of the CDR3 is 20 residues. The germline V gene has CDR1 DFQATT and CDR2 SNEGSKA (reference sequence). The DNA of the CDR3 is TGCAGTGCTAGAGATGTTCTCCCTTTCGGACATCCTAAGGGGGGCTATGGCTACACCTTC. This sequence encodes CSARDVLPFGHPKGGYGYTF.

This clonotype was detected ten times or more. The chain recombines TRBV12-3 or TRBV12-4 with TRBJ2-2; 9 positions match TRBD2. The trim removed 2 bases at V and 6 bases at J, leaving 4 bases unmatched. CDR3 length: 15 residues. The CDR3 protein is CASSLLAGGPGELFF. CDR3 nucleotides: TGTGCCAGCAGTTTACTCGCGGGAGGGCCCGGGGAGCTGTTTTTT.

Regarding this clonotype: In this CDR3 the conserved last residue, phenylalanine or tryptophan, is missing, so a read error is likely. V gene TRBV6-5 combines with J gene TRBJ2-7; a possible D gene is TRBD2 (7 bases). Trimming took 6 bases from V and 0 from J, leaving 15 bases between them. This CDR3 region has 15 residues. From germline, CDR1 is MNHEY and CDR2 SVGAGI. The CDR3 DNA reads TGTGCCAGCAGCCAAAGAGGGGGGGACTCCTACGAGCAGTACTCC. As protein: CASSQRGGDSYEQYS.

V is TRBV7-9 and J is TRBJ2-5, with D possibly TRBD2 on 5 matching bases. This CDR3 is built from 14 residues. The V gene's germline CDR1 is SEHNR and CDR2 FQNEAQ (reference sequence). Between the trimmed V and J ends, which lost 1 base and 5 bases, there was a span of 11 bases. CDR3 protein: CASSLDLAEETQYF. CDR3 DNA sequence: TGTGCCAGCAGCTTAGATCTAGCAGAGGAGACCCAGTACTTC.

This clonotype was counted between two and nine times. The chain is built from TRBV7-9 and TRBJ2-3, with 8 bases aligning to TRBD1. This CDR3 has 14 amino acids. CDR1 is SEHNR and CDR2 is FQNEAQ in the germline V gene (reference sequence). The V segment lost 5 bases and the J segment 2 bases; nucleotides outside the gene matches: 3. CDR3 nucleotides: TGTGCCAGCAGCCCGCAGGGGGCCACAGATACGCAGTATTTT. Translating it yields CASSPQGATDTQYF.

This clonotype was seen at least ten times. The genes are TRBV27 and TRBJ2-2; no definite D call. This CDR3 is built from 14 residues. Trimming took 2 bases from V and 4 from J, leaving 8 bases between them. Germline assignment: CDR1 MNHEY and CDR2 SMNVEV (reference sequence). The DNA for the CDR3 is TGTGCCAGCAGTTTACGAGTGCCCACCGGGGAGCTGTTTTTT. This sequence encodes CASSLRVPTGELFF.

This clonotype was observed at least ten times. The CDR3 region has the DNA TGCAGCGTCCTCAGACAGGGATTGAACACTGAAGCTTTCTTT. Residues: CSVLRQGLNTEAFF. V gene TRBV29-1 combines with J gene TRBJ1-1, with 7 bases lining up with TRBD1. V gave up 6 bases and J gave up 0 bases; unmatched junction bases: 7. CDR3 length: 14 amino acids. Germline CDR1 reads SQVTM; CDR2 reads ANQGSEA.

The chain joins TRBV5-1 to TRBJ1-4; the match to TRBD1 covers 7 bases. Germline-derived CDR1 and CDR2 are SGHRS and YFSETQ. V was clipped by 7 bases and J by 5 bases; unmatched bases: 8. The CDR3 has 14 amino acids. The CDR3 spells CASSPGGLNEKLFF. The CDR3 DNA reads TGCGCCAGCTCCCCAGGGGGGCTCAATGAAAAACTGTTTTTT.

About this clonotype: A read error may explain this, as a much larger clone is one base away. For the CDR3, the DNA is TGTGCCAGCAGCTTGGACTCAACTTCTTATAGGGATACGCAGTATTTT. Translated: CASSLDSTSYRDTQYF. The V gene is TRBV6-5, the J gene TRBJ2-3; a weak D match, TRBD2 (5 bases). Germline CDR1 reads MNHEY; CDR2 reads SVGAGI. Trimming took 6 bases from V and 6 from J, leaving 22 bases between them. The CDR3 length is 16 residues.

The gene calls are TRBV5-1 and TRBJ2-2, with 14 bases fitting TRBD2. Germline CDR1 is SGHRS and CDR2 is YFSETQ. This CDR3 has 17 residues. The V gene end was trimmed by 4 bases and the J gene end by 6 bases; junction bases not matched to a gene: 8. The DNA of the CDR3 is TGCGCCAGCAGCGAGGGACTAGCGGGAGATGTCGCCGGGGAGCTGTTTTTT. Translated: CASSEGLAGDVAGELFF.

This chain joins TRBV6-5 and TRBJ1-3, with D possibly being TRBD1 (5 bases). The CDR3 is 14 amino acids. From germline, CDR1 is MNHEY and CDR2 SVGAGI. Trimming pared 4 bases from V and 8 bases from J, leaving 15 bases between. This chain's CDR3 is CASSSSGTSDTIYF. The CDR3 nucleotides read TGTGCCAGCAGTTCATCCGGGACCTCGGACACCATATATTTT.

This clonotype is classed as medium-sized. The V gene is TRBV7-9, the J gene TRBJ1-1; D unclear. Germline V CDR1 and CDR2: SEHNR, FQNEAQ (reference sequence). Between the trimmed V and J ends, which lost 2 bases and 4 bases, there was a span of 5 bases. This CDR3 spans 12 amino acids. For the CDR3, the DNA is TGTGCCAGCAGCTTACAGAGCACTGAAGCTTTCTTT. Encoded protein: CASSLQSTEAFF.

The chain uses TRBV18 and TRBJ2-7; D ambiguous. The ends were cut back, 0 bases at V and 7 bases at J, with 16 bases in the middle. CDR1 KGHSH and CDR2 LQKENI come from the germline V gene. There are 15 residues in the CDR3. The chain's CDR3 is CASSPPTTPPGEQYF. The CDR3 nucleotides read TGTGCCAGCTCACCACCGACGACACCACCTGGAGAGCAGTACTTC.

This clonotype turned up a few times. The V and J genes are TRBV3-1 and TRBJ2-7; TRBD1 agrees at 9 bases. The J segment lost 1 base and the V segment lost 1 base, leaving 5 bases of the junction unmatched. The CDR3 spans 16 residues. Germline CDR1 and CDR2: LGHDT and YNNKEL (reference sequence). CDR3 sequence reads: CASSQVLQGASYEQYF. For the CDR3, the DNA is TGTGCCAGCAGCCAAGTCCTACAGGGGGCGTCCTACGAGCAGTACTTC.

This clonotype was detected ten times or more. The chain employs TRBV27 and TRBJ1-3; 7 nucleotides agree with TRBD1. CDR1 and CDR2 (germline): MNHEY, SMNVEV (reference sequence). Germline trimming cut 5 bases from V and 2 bases from J; bases unmatched to any gene: 6. The CDR3 runs 15 residues. The CDR3: CASSPGTVPGNTIYF. The CDR3 nucleotides read TGTGCCAGCAGTCCCGGGACAGTTCCTGGAAACACCATATATTTT.

V and J are TRBV7-3 and TRBJ2-7; 9 bases line up with TRBD2. The CDR3 loop spans 15 amino acids. Germline CDR1 is SGHTA and CDR2 is FQGTGA. V dropped 2 bases and J dropped 4; count of bases not matched to a gene: 6. In DNA form, the CDR3 reads TGTGCCAGCAGCTTATCGGCGGGAGGGCCGTACGAGCAGTACTTC. As protein: CASSLSAGGPYEQYF.

This clonotype was counted only a few times. V gene TRBV18 combines with J gene TRBJ2-6; D call uncertain. The V end lost 6 bases, the J end lost 0 bases, and 12 bases lay between the germline ends. From germline, CDR1 is KGHSH and CDR2 LQKENI. The CDR3 is 16 residues long. CDR3 nucleotide sequence: TGTGCCAGCTCCCCCCGACGGTTCTCTGGGGCCAACGTCCTGACTTTC. Residues: CASSPRRFSGANVLTF.

V is TRBV5-1 and J is TRBJ1-1; D remains ambiguous. This CDR3 has 16 amino acids. V was trimmed by 4 bases and J by 5 bases, leaving 21 bases between them. In germline, CDR1 is SGHRS, CDR2 YFSETQ. CDR3: CASSPQMGGGRTEAFF. The CDR3 coding sequence is TGCGCCAGCAGCCCGCAAATGGGTGGAGGGAGGACTGAAGCTTTCTTT.

This clonotype was counted at least ten times. The chain is built from TRBV7-3 and TRBJ1-4; 8 positions agree with TRBD1. Looked up from germline, CDR1 is SGHTA and CDR2 is FQGTGA. With V trimmed by 5 bases and J by 3 bases, 5 bases remained unmatched. CDR3 size: 15 residues. The CDR3 DNA sequence: TGTGCCAGCAGCCCCACAGGGGGTGCTAATGAAAAACTGTTTTTT. Protein sequence: CASSPTGGANEKLFF.

This clonotype has at least ten counts. The gene calls are TRBV20-1 and TRBJ2-1; the D is unclear. Germline V lookup: CDR1 DFQATT, CDR2 SNEGSKA (reference sequence). V was cut by 3 bases and J by 10 bases, with 22 bases left in between. There are 15 residues in the CDR3. Here the CDR3 reads CSARDGLDPRLEQFF. CDR3 nucleotides: TGCAGTGCTAGGGACGGGCTAGACCCCCGCTTGGAGCAGTTCTTC.

This clonotype appeared a few times. This rearrangement joins TRBV7-3 to TRBJ2-3, with a tentative D call TRBD2 (6 bases). CDR3 size: 13 residues. The germline gives CDR1 SGHTA, CDR2 FQGTGA. V dropped 3 bases and J dropped 6 bases, with 10 bases sitting between them. Written as DNA, the CDR3 is TGTGCCAGCAGCTTGTCGGAGGGGGATACGCAGTATTTT. Translating it yields CASSLSEGDTQYF.

This clonotype occurred a few times. The V call is TRBV5-4, the J call TRBJ2-2; either TRBD1 or TRBD2 may supply D (5 bases each). Germline-derived CDR1 and CDR2 are SGHNT and YYREEE (reference sequence). V lost 7 bases, J lost 5 bases, and 18 bases lay in between. The CDR3 runs 15 residues. DNA of the CDR3: TGTGCCAGCGGAACCGGGACGGTAACTACCGGGGAGCTGTTTTTT. Amino acid sequence: CASGTGTVTTGELFF. The entire variable domain, with the rest obtained from reference TRBV5-4 and TRBJ2-2, is as follows: ETGVTQSPTHLIKTRGQQVTLRCSSQSGHNTVSWYQQALGQGPQFIFQYYREEENGRGNFPPRFSGLQFPNYSSELNVNALELDDSALYLCASGTGTVTTGELFFGEGSRLTVL.

V usage is TRBV12-3 or TRBV12-4 and J usage is TRBJ2-1, with 11 bases aligning to TRBD2. This CDR3 region has 15 residues. Trimming cost V 6 bases and J 4 bases; bases outside gene matches: 5. The CDR3 DNA is TGTGCCAGCAGGGGGACTAGCGGAACATACAATGAGCAGTTCTTC. Residues: CASRGTSGTYNEQFF.

This clonotype was seen only a few times. The chain combines TRBV2 with TRBJ2-7; D remains unclear. The CDR3 loop spans 15 amino acids. Trimming left V 1 base short and J 0 bases short, with 10 bases between. From germline, CDR1 is SNHLY and CDR2 FYNNEI. Here the CDR3 DNA reads TGTGCCAGCAGTGAAGTTCCCATTCCCTCCTACGAGCAGTACTTC. Its protein is CASSEVPIPSYEQYF. Supplemented by reference TRBV2 and TRBJ2-7, the full variable domain reads EPEVTQTPSHQVTQMGQEVILRCVPISNHLYFYWYRQILGQKVEFLVSFYNNEISEKSEIFDDQFSVERPDGSNFTLKIRSTKLEDSAMYFCASSEVPIPSYEQYFGPGTRLTVT.

There are a few counts of this clonotype. The chain couples TRBV7-8 to TRBJ2-3, with 11 bases aligning to TRBD2. J lost 3 bases, V lost 2 bases, and 4 bases had no gene match. This CDR3 contains 16 residues. Germline assignment: CDR1 SGHVS and CDR2 FQNEAQ. DNA of the CDR3: TGTGCCAGCAGCTTATCGGCTAGCGGGAGGACAGATACGCAGTATTTT. It specifies CASSLSASGRTDTQYF.

The chain uses TRBV25-1 and TRBJ2-1, with TRBD2 identical over 9 bases. The CDR3 runs 17 residues. Trimming took 1 base from V and 8 from J; bases not matched to a gene: 12. CDR1 is MGHDK, CDR2 SYGVNS, per germline. The CDR3 here is CASSESRLAGDRDEQFF. Here the CDR3 DNA reads TGTGCCAGCAGTGAATCGAGGTTAGCGGGAGACAGGGATGAGCAGTTCTTC.

The chain joins TRBV7-3 to TRBJ2-7, with TRBD2 as a possible D gene (5 bases). Germline CDR1 SGHTA, CDR2 FQGTGA. CDR3 length: 15 residues. The germline V and J ends were trimmed by 0 bases and 6 bases, with 15 bases remaining between them. The CDR3 here is CASSLTPTSFGEQYF. The CDR3 bases are TGTGCCAGCAGCTTAACCCCTACTAGTTTCGGCGAGCAGTACTTC. The full variable domain, completed using reference TRBV7-3 and TRBJ2-7, is GAGVSQTPSNKVTEKGKYVELRCDPISGHTALYWYRQSLGQGPEFLIYFQGTGAADDSGLPNDRFFAVRPEGSVSTLKIQRTERGDSAVYLCASSLTPTSFGEQYFGPGTRLTVT.